This TCR beta chain emerged from a study of T cell clones after liver transplantation. Turning to the study itself: In this trial, immunosuppression withdrawal was attempted within 2 years of liver transplant. TCRbeta sequencing after a pre-transplant mixed lymphocyte reaction identified graft-donor-reactive clones, later tracked in post-transplant blood.

The CDR3 contains 14 residues. CDR1 and CDR2 from the germline V gene are LNHDA and SQIVND (reference sequence). V was cut by 3 bases and J by 9 bases, with 15 bases left in between. The protocol was immunoSEQ multiplex PCR, while the TCRdb copy is restricted to in-frame clones and leaves out a portion. This table holds tens of thousands of clones, roughly 80% found once. The sample was CD4+ T cells from blood, taken approximately 3.5 years after liver transplant. The V and J genes are TRBV19 and TRBJ2-4; the D gene could be TRBD1 or TRBD2 (5 bases each). The receptor's source is a human patient who received a liver transplant. The graft donor may be the source of some T cells. In DNA, the CDR3 is TGTGCCAGTAGTATTGGTCAAGGGACGAGCATTCAGTACTTC. It codes for CASSIGQGTSIQYF.